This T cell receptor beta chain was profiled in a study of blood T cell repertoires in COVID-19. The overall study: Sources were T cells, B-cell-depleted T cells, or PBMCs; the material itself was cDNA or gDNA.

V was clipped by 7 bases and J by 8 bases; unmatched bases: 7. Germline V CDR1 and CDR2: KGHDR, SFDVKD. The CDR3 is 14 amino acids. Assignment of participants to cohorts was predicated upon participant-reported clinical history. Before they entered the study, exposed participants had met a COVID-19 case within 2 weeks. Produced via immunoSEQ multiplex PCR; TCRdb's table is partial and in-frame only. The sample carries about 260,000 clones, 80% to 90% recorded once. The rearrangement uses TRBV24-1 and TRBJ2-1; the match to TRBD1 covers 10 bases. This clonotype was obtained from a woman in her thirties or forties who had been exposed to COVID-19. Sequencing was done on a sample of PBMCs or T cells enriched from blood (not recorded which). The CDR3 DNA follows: TGTGCCACCAGCGGGACAGGGGTCAGCCATGAGCAGTTCTTC. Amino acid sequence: CATSGTGVSHEQFF.